Following are 2 T cell receptor beta chains from one sample sequenced in a study of shared clonotypes between healthy human individuals. Sequencing was performed with immunoSEQ multiplex PCR; in TCRdb, only in-frame clones are kept and a portion is missing. The sample carries hundreds of thousands of clones, around 67% recorded once. Sequencing used memory CD4+ T cells sorted from blood. The subset here: CD45RA-negative fraction. The receptors come from a woman in her thirties in good health.

The sample holds a few counts of this clone. The chain is built from TRBV29-1 and TRBJ1-1, with D unclear. CDR1 and CDR2 from the germline V gene are SQVTM and ANQGSEA. Trimming removed 7 bases from V and 0 bases from J, with 9 bases in between. CDR3 length: 12 amino acids. CDR3 nucleotide sequence: TGCAGCGCTGAGTCAATGAACACTGAAGCTTTCTTT. This sequence encodes CSAESMNTEAFF.

The J gene is TRBJ2-5, the V gene TRBV9, with TRBD2 matching over 10 bases. The CDR3 has 16 amino acids. Trimming took 7 bases from V and 9 from J; bases not matched to a gene: 18. Germline CDR1 SGDLS, CDR2 YYNGEE. DNA of the CDR3: TGTGCCAGCTCCCGGGGAGGGGCTAGCGGGAGTTGGGCCCAGTACTTC. Protein sequence: CASSRGGASGSWAQYF.